The clone carrying this T cell receptor beta chain was seen at least ten times. What it binds is not known. CDR1 is SEHNR, CDR2 FQNEAQ, per germline (reference sequence). Germline trimming cut 5 bases from V and 4 bases from J; bases unmatched to any gene: 4. CDR3 length equals 13 residues. TCRdb re-called the RT-PCR reads with MiXCR, one entry per CDR3 protein. The sample carries more than 200,000 distinct CDR3 sequences, approximately 12% recorded once. The entry originates in a study of response to subunit inactivated influenza vaccine. Study-wide points: After each seasonal influenza vaccination, few new T cells are recruited, the authors suggested.

This TCR was recovered from a man over 45 who received an inactivated influenza vaccine. This chain connects TRBV7-9 to TRBJ1-1, with 7 positions matching TRBD1. The sample in question was non-naive T cells sorted from PBMCs, obtained roughly 15 days before vaccination. CDR3 amino acids: CASSDTGATEAFF. CDR3 sequence (DNA): TGTGCCAGCAGCGACACAGGGGCCACTGAAGCTTTCTTT.